This T cell receptor beta chain stems from a study of OX40 agonist ivuxolimab in advanced cancers. Notes on the research overall: Ivuxolimab was an agonistic, fully human IgG2 monoclonal antibody directed against OX40 (CD134), a costimulatory receptor. The monotherapy dose-escalation portion (N ≈ 50 patients) of the phase I ivuxolimab trial is reported in the paper. The purpose of peripheral TCRbeta sequencing was to test whether ivuxolimab changed TCR sequence diversity and led to clonal T-cell expansion. Of the roughly 52 patients in dose escalation, around 19 had hepatocellular carcinoma, approximately 15 had melanoma, 9 had renal cell carcinoma and 9 had head and neck cancer. Partial responses were achieved by three dose-escalation patients, of whom one had hepatocellular carcinoma and two had cutaneous melanoma. Patients were allowed to have had prior anti-PD-1, anti-PD-L1 or anti-CTLA-4 therapy, and 40% of the dose-escalation patients had been treated with checkpoint inhibitors. Intravenous ivuxolimab was administered to patients every 2 weeks at six dose levels: 0.01, 0.1, 0.3, 1.5, 3 and 10 mg/kg. In the dose-escalation cohort, over 65% of patients were male, and the mean age was around 60 years, with a range of roughly 23 to 85.

About this clone itself: Its recognized antigen is unknown. Base qualities are not at hand, and no much larger clone is one base apart.

For sequencing of the TCRbeta CDR3 region, genomic DNA was extracted from the sorted cells. The immunoSEQ Assay was used to sequence the TCRbeta CDR3 regions. In TCRdb, the immuneACCESS table is reduced to in-frame sequences with V and J assigned. These tables do not hold every clone; where another copy was compared, an unresolved V gene accounts for under half, and the others remain unexplained. Here the sample has 25,000 to 30,000 clones; approximately 86% occur a single time. The top ten clones comprise approximately 16% of the sample. What the research found in general, with its limitations: On average, CD8+ T cells showed more expanded clones than CD4+ T cells after ivuxolimab. Clonal expansion of both CD4+ and CD8+ blood T cells was observed from baseline to week 6 at doses 0.1 to 3.0 mg/kg. In the 0.1-3.0 mg/kg groups, partial responders were among the patients with the lowest normalized peripheral clonal expansion, particularly in CD8+ T cells. Low levels of normalized T-cell clonal expansion were also seen in some patients who did not respond. The antigen specificity of the clonally expanded peripheral T cells was not determined.

The trial excluded patients who had a history of autoimmune disease or were on systemic immunosuppression. Peripheral blood for TCR sequencing was drawn from every dose cohort at baseline, at cycle 4 day 1 and at cycle 7 day 1. The samples were taken from a phase I, first-in-human, multicenter, open-label dose-escalation trial of ivuxolimab. Adults with locally advanced or metastatic melanoma, renal cell carcinoma, hepatocellular carcinoma or head and neck squamous cell carcinoma were enrolled in the trial. Before TCR sequencing, CD4+ T cells and CD8+ T cells were sorted from peripheral blood as separate populations. There are 15 amino acids in the CDR3, from cysteine to phenylalanine inclusive. The sequence is cut down to CDR3 DNA, 45 bases in frame from base 1. Relative to germline, V is 0 bases shorter and J is 5 bases shorter, with 13 bases between their ends. For CDR1 and CDR2, the germline V gene lists MGHRA and YSYEKL.

This sequence was found in an adult with an advanced solid tumor such as melanoma, head and neck, liver or kidney cancer. Sequenced here: CD4+ or CD8+ T cells sorted from blood, sampled in a trial of the OX40 agonist ivuxolimab. This chain is built from TRBV4-1 and TRBJ1-2, with the identity of the D gene unclear. The DNA sequence is as follows: TGCGCCAGCAGCCAAGATCGCGCGACTCTATATGGCTACACCTTC. It encodes CASSQDRATLYGYTF.